This T cell receptor (beta chain) was obtained from a study of shared clonotypes between healthy human individuals. Study conclusions and caveats: Generally, estimated richness proved larger in naive subsets than it did in memory subsets. Rarefaction curves obtained for sorted subsets showed sequencing incomplete despite large depth.

The sorted-subset replicate PCRs were given about 210 ng DNA, which is tens of thousands of T cell genomes. Data came from immunoSEQ multiplex PCR; TCRdb stores just in-frame clones and leaves some out. Among 2 million or so clones listed, 95% were seen once. This CDR3 has 16 amino acids. Germline V gene lookup returns CDR1 SGHVS and CDR2 FQNEAQ. With 2 bases removed from V and 4 bases from J, the gap between germline ends came to 15 bases. As concerns this clone: What it recognizes is unknown.

The J gene is TRBJ1-5, the V gene TRBV7-8; D is possibly TRBD1 (6 bases). Material for sequencing was naive CD4+ T cells sorted from blood. Noted subset: CD45RA+ positively selected. The clonotype comes from a man between 18 and 29 years old in good health. CDR3 bases: TGTGCCAGCAGCTTATGGGCAGGGGAATCTAATCAGCCCCAGCATTTT. Its translation is CASSLWAGESNQPQHF.